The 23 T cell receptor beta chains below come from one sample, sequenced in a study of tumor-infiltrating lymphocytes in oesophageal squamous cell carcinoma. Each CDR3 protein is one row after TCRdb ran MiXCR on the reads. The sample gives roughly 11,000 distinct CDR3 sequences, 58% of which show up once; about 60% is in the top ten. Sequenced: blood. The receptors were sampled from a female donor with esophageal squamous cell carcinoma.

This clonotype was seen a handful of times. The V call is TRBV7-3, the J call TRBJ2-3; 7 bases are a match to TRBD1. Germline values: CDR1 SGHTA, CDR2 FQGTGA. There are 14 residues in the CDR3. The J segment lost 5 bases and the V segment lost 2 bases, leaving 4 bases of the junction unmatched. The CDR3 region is CASSLEGAIDTQYF. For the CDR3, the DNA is TGTGCCAGCAGCTTAGAGGGGGCGATAGATACGCAGTATTTT.

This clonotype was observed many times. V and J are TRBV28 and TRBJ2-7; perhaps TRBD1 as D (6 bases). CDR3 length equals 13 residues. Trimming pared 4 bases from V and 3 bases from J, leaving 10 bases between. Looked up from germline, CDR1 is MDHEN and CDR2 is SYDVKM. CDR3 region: CASSSGHHYEQYF. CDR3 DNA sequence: TGTGCCAGCAGTTCGGGACACCACTACGAGCAGTACTTC.

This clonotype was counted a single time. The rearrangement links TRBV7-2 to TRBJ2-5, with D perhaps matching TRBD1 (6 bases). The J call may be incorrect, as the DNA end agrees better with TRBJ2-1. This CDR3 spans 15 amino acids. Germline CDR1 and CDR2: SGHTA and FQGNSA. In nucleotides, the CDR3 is TGTGCCAGCCAACCCCCAGGCAGGGGATTGAATGAGCAGTTCTTC. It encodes CASQPPGRGLNEQFF.

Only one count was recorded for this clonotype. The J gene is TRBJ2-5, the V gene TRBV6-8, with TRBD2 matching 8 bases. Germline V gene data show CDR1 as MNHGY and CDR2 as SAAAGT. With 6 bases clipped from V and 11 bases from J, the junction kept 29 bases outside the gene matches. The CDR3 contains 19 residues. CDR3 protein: CASRGGGTRGGGSYNEQYF. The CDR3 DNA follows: TGTGCCAGCAGGGGGGGCGGGACTAGGGGTGGCGGCTCCTACAATGAGCAGTACTTC.

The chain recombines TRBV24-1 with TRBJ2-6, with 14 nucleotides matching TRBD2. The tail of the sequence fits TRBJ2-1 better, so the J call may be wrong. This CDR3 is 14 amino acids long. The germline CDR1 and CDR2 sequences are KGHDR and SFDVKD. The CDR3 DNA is TGTGCCACCGCCGGGACTAGCGGGAGTAATGAGCAGTTCTTC. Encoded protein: CATAGTSGSNEQFF.

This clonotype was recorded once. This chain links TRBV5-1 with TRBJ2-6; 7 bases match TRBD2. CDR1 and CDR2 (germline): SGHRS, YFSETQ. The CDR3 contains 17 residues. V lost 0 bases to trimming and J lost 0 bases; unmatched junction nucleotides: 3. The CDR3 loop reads CASSLGLAVSGANVLTF. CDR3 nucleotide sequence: TGCGCCAGCAGCTTGGGACTAGCCGTCTCTGGGGCCAACGTCCTGACTTTC.

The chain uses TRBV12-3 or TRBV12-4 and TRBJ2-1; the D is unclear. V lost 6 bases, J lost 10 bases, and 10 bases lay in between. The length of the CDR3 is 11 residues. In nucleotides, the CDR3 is TGTGCCAGCAGCCCCATCCGCGAGCAGTTCTTC. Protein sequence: CASSPIREQFF.

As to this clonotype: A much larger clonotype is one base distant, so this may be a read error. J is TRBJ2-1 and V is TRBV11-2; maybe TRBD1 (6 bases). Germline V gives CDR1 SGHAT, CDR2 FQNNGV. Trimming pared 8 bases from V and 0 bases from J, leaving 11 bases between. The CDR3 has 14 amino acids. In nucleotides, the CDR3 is TGTGCCAGCCAGCAGGGGTCCTCCTACAATGAGCAGTTCTTC. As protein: CASQQGSSYNEQFF.

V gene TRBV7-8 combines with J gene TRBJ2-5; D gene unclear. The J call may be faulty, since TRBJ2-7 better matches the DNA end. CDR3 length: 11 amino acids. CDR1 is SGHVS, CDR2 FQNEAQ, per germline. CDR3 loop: CASSPYYEQYF. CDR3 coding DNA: TGTGCCAGCAGCCCCTACTACGAGCAGTACTTC.

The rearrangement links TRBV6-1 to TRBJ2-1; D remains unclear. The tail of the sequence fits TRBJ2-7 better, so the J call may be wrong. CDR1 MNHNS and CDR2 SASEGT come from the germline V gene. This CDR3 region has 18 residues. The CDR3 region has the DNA TGTGCCAGCAGTGAAGCAGGTATAGGGCTAAGCTCCTACAATGAGCAGTACTTC. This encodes CASSEAGIGLSSYNEQYF.

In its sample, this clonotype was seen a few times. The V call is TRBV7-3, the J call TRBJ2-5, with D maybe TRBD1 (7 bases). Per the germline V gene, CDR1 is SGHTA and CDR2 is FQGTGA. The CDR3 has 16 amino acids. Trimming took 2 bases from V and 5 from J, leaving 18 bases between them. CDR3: CASSLGGTVNRETQYF. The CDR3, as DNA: TGTGCCAGCAGCTTAGGGGGGACAGTAAATAGGGAGACCCAGTACTTC.

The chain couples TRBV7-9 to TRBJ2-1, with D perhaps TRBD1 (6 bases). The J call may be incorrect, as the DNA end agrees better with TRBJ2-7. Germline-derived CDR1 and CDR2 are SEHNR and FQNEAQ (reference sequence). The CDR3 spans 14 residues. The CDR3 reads CASSLQGFSYEQYF. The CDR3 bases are TGTGCCAGCAGCTTACAGGGGTTCTCCTACGAGCAGTACTTC.

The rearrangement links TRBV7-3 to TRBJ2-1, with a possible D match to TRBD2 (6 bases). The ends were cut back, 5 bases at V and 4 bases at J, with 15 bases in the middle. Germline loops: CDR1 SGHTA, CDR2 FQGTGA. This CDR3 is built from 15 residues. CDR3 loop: CASSPMGREYNEQFF. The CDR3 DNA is TGTGCCAGCAGCCCGATGGGACGGGAGTACAATGAGCAGTTCTTC.

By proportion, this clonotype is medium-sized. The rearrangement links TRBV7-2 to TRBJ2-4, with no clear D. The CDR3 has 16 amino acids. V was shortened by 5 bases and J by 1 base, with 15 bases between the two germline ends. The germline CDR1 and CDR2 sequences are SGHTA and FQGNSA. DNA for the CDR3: TGTGCCAGCAGCCCGCCCGCAAATCTCGCCAAAAACATTCAGTACTTC. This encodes CASSPPANLAKNIQYF.

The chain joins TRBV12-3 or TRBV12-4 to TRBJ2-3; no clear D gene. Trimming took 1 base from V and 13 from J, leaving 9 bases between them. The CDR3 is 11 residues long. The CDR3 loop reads CASSLGTLEYF. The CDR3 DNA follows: TGTGCCAGCAGTTTAGGGACCCTGGAGTATTTT.

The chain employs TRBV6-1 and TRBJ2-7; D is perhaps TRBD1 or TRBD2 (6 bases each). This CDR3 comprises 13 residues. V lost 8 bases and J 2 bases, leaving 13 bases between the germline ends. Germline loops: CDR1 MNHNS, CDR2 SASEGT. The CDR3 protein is CASRRGEAYEQYF. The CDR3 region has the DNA TGTGCCAGCCGAAGGGGGGAGGCCTACGAGCAGTACTTC.

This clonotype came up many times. CDR3 coding DNA: TGTGCCAGCAGTTTAGCAGTTCGGAGGGAGCAGTTCTTC. Protein sequence: CASSLAVRREQFF. The J gene is TRBJ2-1, the V gene TRBV12-3 or TRBV12-4; possible D gene TRBD2, 5 bases. The V end was cut by 0 bases, the J end by 10 bases, with 10 bases between. This CDR3 region has 13 residues.

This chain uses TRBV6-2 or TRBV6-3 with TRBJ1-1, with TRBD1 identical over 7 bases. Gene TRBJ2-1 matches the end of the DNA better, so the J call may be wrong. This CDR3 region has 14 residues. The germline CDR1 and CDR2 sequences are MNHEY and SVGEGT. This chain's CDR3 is CASSDAGGVNEQFF. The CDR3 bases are TGTGCCAGCAGTGACGCAGGGGGTGTCAACGAGCAGTTCTTC.

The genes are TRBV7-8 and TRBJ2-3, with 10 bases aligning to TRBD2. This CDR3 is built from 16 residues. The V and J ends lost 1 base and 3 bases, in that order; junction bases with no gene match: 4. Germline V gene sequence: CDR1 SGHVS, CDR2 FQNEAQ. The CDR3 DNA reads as TGTGCCAGCAGCTTAGTTATACTAGCGGGAACAGATACGCAGTATTTT. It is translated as CASSLVILAGTDTQYF.

The CDR3 sequence is CASSGGRHYEQYF. For the CDR3, the DNA is TGTGCCAGCAGTGGTGGCCGGCACTACGAGCAGTACTTC. The chain has TRBV25-1 and TRBJ2-3; no clear D gene. Judging by the DNA end, TRBJ2-7 fits better; the J call may be wrong. Germline CDR1 is MGHDK and CDR2 is SYGVNS. The CDR3 has 13 residues.

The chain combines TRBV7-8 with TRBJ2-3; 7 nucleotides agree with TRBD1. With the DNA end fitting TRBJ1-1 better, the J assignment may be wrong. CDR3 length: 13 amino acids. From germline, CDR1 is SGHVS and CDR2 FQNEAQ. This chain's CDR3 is CASSRGLDTEAFF. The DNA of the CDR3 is TGTGCCAGCAGCAGGGGGCTGGACACTGAAGCTTTCTTT.

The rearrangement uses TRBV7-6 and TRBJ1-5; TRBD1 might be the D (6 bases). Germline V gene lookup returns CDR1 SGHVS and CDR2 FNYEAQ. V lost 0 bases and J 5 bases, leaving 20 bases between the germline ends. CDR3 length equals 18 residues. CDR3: CASSLAGGLGAVDQPQHF. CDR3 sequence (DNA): TGTGCCAGCAGCTTAGCGGGGGGTTTGGGGGCCGTCGATCAGCCCCAGCATTTT. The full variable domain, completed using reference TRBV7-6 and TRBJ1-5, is GAGVSQSPRYKVTKRGQDVALRCDPISGHVSLYWYRQALGQGPEFLTYFNYEAQQDKSGLPNDRFSAERPEGSISTLTIQRTEQRDSAMYRCASSLAGGLGAVDQPQHFGDGTRLSIL.

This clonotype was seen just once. The CDR3 bases are TGTGCCAGCAGCAATGGGGGGGTTATCTACACCTTC. Its translation is CASSNGGVIYTF. The rearrangement uses TRBV28 and TRBJ1-2; a weak D match, TRBD1 (5 bases). Germline V CDR1 and CDR2: MDHEN, SYDVKM. The V and J ends lost 6 bases and 10 bases respectively, with 15 bases between them. The CDR3 extends over 12 amino acids.